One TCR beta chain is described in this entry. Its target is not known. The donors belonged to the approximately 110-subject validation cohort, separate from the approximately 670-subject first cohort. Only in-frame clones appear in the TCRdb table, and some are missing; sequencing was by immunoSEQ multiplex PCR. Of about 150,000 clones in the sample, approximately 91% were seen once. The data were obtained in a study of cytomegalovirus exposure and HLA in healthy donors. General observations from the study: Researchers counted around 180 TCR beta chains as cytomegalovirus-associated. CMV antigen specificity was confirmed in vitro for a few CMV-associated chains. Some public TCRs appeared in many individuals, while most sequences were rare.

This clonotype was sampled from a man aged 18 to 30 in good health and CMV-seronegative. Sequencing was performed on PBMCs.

CDR3 sequence: CASTPGSDEQFF. The DNA for the CDR3 is TGTGCCAGCACCCCCGGTTCGGATGAGCAGTTCTTC. The chain has TRBV2 and TRBJ2-1, with unresolved D. Germline V gene sequence: CDR1 SNHLY, CDR2 FYNNEI. CDR3 length: 12 amino acids. Trimming stripped 7 bases from V and 8 bases from J, with 12 bases between. Full variable domain (outside the CDR3, taken from reference TRBV2 and TRBJ2-1): EPEVTQTPSHQVTQMGQEVILRCVPISNHLYFYWYRQILGQKVEFLVSFYNNEISEKSEIFDDQFSVERPDGSNFTLKIRSTKLEDSAMYFCASTPGSDEQFFGPGTRLTVL.